This T cell receptor beta chain originates from a study of breast tumors, draining lymph nodes, adjacent tissues. The CDR3 has 11 residues. Looked up from germline, CDR1 is MNHEY and CDR2 is SVGAGI. Samples came from axillary lymph nodes draining the breast cancer. MiXCR, applied by TCRdb to the multiplex PCR reads, yields one record per CDR3 protein. The sample shows about 230,000 distinct CDR3 sequences, about 30% of them seen only once. Points on this clonotype: The antigen is not known. One base away lies a much larger clone, so this may be a sequencing read error.

Study-wide points: Compared with basal-like, luminal-like tumors shared significantly more repertoire with nontumor tissue. Data fit most tumor T cells coming from lymph node, expanding in tumor.

The sample was axillary lymph node tissue. The TCR sequence derives from a female donor with breast cancer. Some clones in this sample may be carry-over from other donors' samples. The rearrangement uses TRBV6-5 and TRBJ2-2; D could derive from TRBD1 or TRBD2 (5 bases each). The CDR3 spells CASSREGELLF. Here the CDR3 DNA reads TGTGCCAGCAGTCGAGAAGGGGAGCTGCTTTTT.